This T cell receptor beta chain emerged from a study of molecular identifiers for immune sequencing clone quantification. TCRdb recomputed calls from the PCR reads with MiXCR, one row per CDR3 protein. The data show around 320,000 distinct CDR3 sequences, roughly 24% seen once. The naive CD8 libraries originated from between 20,000 and 1,000,000 sorted cells and drew on 10%, 30% or 50% RNA. The study, taken as a whole, reports: Clones with over 20 RNA copies captured over 98% of effector molecules but under 1% of naive ones. Identical TCR molecules sharing a barcode could underestimate highly expanded clone sizes.

This clonotype turned up a few times. The antigen is undetermined. The sequencing input was naive CD8+ T cells from blood, with Jurkat cell RNA spiked in. As for subset: FACS-sorted CD8+CD4-CCR7+CD45RA+ naive T cells. This TCR derives from a human donor in good health. Some libraries in this study had Jurkat cell RNA spiked in.

DNA of the CDR3: TGTGCCAGCAGTATAAACACCGCGGGACAGGGATCCCTCGAGCAGTACTTC. Translation gives CASSINTAGQGSLEQYF. This chain connects TRBV2 to TRBJ2-7, with 9 nucleotides matching TRBD1. The CDR3 spans 17 residues. Per the germline V gene, CDR1 is SNHLY and CDR2 is FYNNEI. V dropped 5 bases and J dropped 6; count of bases not matched to a gene: 17.